This is a list of T cell receptor beta chains from one sample in a study of shared clonotypes between healthy human individuals. Some clones are missing from TCRdb's copy, which holds only in-frame ones; the method was immunoSEQ multiplex PCR. This sample has around 500,000 clones, with approximately 79% found just once. Sequenced: PBMCs. The receptors shown here come from a woman between 40 and 55 years old in good health. Some clones in this sample may be carry-over from other donors' samples. Both conserved end residues are part of each CDR3. The D gene is left open where the match is weak. Clone size is stated in some rows and not others, as once, few, many or a class when expanded.

V gene	clone size	J gene	D gene	CDR3 protein	CDR3 DNA
TRBV25-1	NA	TRBJ2-5	NA	CASSRGKPETQYF	TGTGCCAGCAGTAGAGGGAAGCCAGAGACCCAGTACTTC
TRBV7-3	once	TRBJ2-2	NA	CASSLNRNTGELFF	TGTGCCAGCAGCTTAAACAGGAACACCGGGGAGCTGTTTTTT
TRBV15	NA	TRBJ2-5	NA	CATSRGIGETQYF	TGTGCCACCAGCAGAGGTATAGGCGAGACCCAGTACTTC
TRBV28	few	TRBJ1-1	NA	CASTPFPTTEAFF	TGTGCCAGCACCCCTTTCCCGACCACTGAAGCTTTCTTT
TRBV19	NA	TRBJ2-1	TRBD1	CASSPQRDRGLEQFF	TGTGCCAGTAGTCCGCAACGGGACAGGGGGCTGGAGCAGTTCTTC
TRBV9	NA	TRBJ2-2	NA	CASSVRVGAGTGELFF	TGTGCCAGCAGCGTTCGGGTGGGGGCAGGCACCGGGGAGCTGTTTTTT
TRBV19	NA	TRBJ2-1	NA	CASEYRVGGYSEQFF	TGTGCCAGTGAATACAGGGTTGGGGGGTACAGTGAGCAGTTCTTC
TRBV7-2	NA	TRBJ2-7	NA	CASSSGPSSYEQYF	TGTGCCAGCAGCTCGGGACCATCCTCCTACGAGCAGTACTTC
TRBV27	NA	TRBJ1-2	NA	CASSFQGLNGYTF	TGTGCCAGCAGTTTTCAGGGGCTTAATGGCTACACCTTC
TRBV30	NA	TRBJ1-1	NA	CAWGKGMNTEAFF	TGTGCCTGGGGGAAAGGGATGAACACTGAAGCTTTCTTT
TRBV5-1	NA	TRBJ1-3	NA	CASSDTTASGNTIYF	TGCGCCAGCAGCGATACAACAGCCTCTGGAAACACCATATATTTT
TRBV18	NA	TRBJ2-7	TRBD2	CASSLERESAYEQYF	TGTGCCAGCTCGCTCGAGCGGGAGTCCGCCTACGAGCAGTACTTC
TRBV7-8	once	TRBJ1-4	TRBD1	CASAQGHNEKLFF	TGTGCCAGCGCACAGGGGCATAATGAAAAACTGTTTTTT
TRBV28	NA	TRBJ2-7	NA	CASSRVASAYYEQYF	TGTGCCAGCAGCCGAGTGGCTAGCGCCTACTACGAGCAGTACTTC
TRBV6-1	NA	TRBJ2-7	NA	CASKENSYEQYF	TGTGCCAGCAAGGAGAACAGCTACGAGCAGTACTTC
TRBV18	few	TRBJ1-5	TRBD1	CASSPAGGGDQPQHF	TGTGCCAGCTCACCAGCAGGGGGGGGAGATCAGCCCCAGCATTTT
TRBV25-1	NA	TRBJ2-1	NA	CASSDLAENEQFF	TGTGCCAGCAGTGATTTAGCGGAGAATGAGCAGTTCTTC
TRBV30	NA	TRBJ2-7	NA	CAWSGSYEQYF	TGTGCCTGGAGCGGTTCCTACGAGCAGTACTTC
TRBV5-4	NA	TRBJ1-4	NA	CASSFDRNEKLFF	TGTGCCAGCAGCTTTGACAGGAATGAAAAACTGTTTTTT
TRBV4-1	NA	TRBJ1-5	NA	CASGLVASLYQPQHF	TGCGCCAGCGGCCTCGTTGCATCGCTTTATCAGCCCCAGCATTTT
TRBV7-9	NA	TRBJ2-1	NA	CASSLSAGQFF	TGTGCCAGCAGCTTATCGGCAGGGCAGTTCTTC
TRBV9	once	TRBJ2-1	TRBD2	CASSDLAGVEFF	TGTGCCAGCAGCGACTTAGCGGGAGTGGAGTTCTTC
TRBV7-2	NA	TRBJ1-1	NA	CASSWVQGTEAFF	TGTGCCAGCAGCTGGGTCCAGGGAACTGAAGCTTTCTTT
TRBV19	many	TRBJ2-4	NA	CASSKGTEKNIQYF	TGTGCCAGTAGTAAGGGGACGGAAAAAAACATTCAGTACTTC
TRBV18	NA	TRBJ2-3	NA	CASSPLGDTQYF	TGTGCCAGCTCACCACTTGGAGATACGCAGTATTTT
TRBV28	many	TRBJ2-7	NA	CASSLYREAYEQYF	TGTGCCAGCAGTTTATACAGGGAGGCCTACGAGCAGTACTTC
TRBV15	NA	TRBJ2-1	TRBD2	CATSKGLVGGGSYNEQFF	TGTGCCACCAGCAAGGGACTAGTGGGAGGAGGCTCCTACAATGAGCAGTTCTTC
TRBV6-1	NA	TRBJ2-7	NA	CASSEAGKDYEQYF	TGTGCCAGCAGTGAAGCAGGGAAAGACTACGAGCAGTACTTC
TRBV5-4	once	TRBJ2-5	TRBD2	CASSLASGRGETQYF	TGTGCCAGCAGCTTGGCTAGCGGGAGAGGGGAGACCCAGTACTTC
TRBV30	NA	TRBJ2-3	TRBD1	CAWTRGLADTQYF	TGTGCCTGGACCAGGGGGTTGGCAGATACGCAGTATTTT
TRBV28	NA	TRBJ2-1	TRBD2	CASSLPGLGYEQFF	TGTGCCAGCAGTCTCCCGGGACTAGGCTATGAGCAGTTCTTC
TRBV27	NA	TRBJ2-7	NA	CASSPQAGSSYEQYF	TGTGCCAGCAGCCCTCAGGCGGGCAGCTCCTACGAGCAGTACTTC
TRBV27	NA	TRBJ2-5	NA	CASSLSSAARETQYF	TGTGCCAGCAGTTTATCTTCCGCGGCCCGAGAGACCCAGTACTTC
TRBV7-7	NA	TRBJ2-7	NA	CASSPTQGTISEQYF	TGTGCTAGCAGTCCTACGCAGGGGACGATTAGCGAGCAGTACTTC
TRBV10-1	NA	TRBJ2-7	TRBD1	CASSESRWAGQETYEQYF	TGCGCCAGCAGTGAGTCACGATGGGCGGGACAGGAGACCTACGAGCAGTACTTC
TRBV28	NA	TRBJ2-7	NA	CASSLFSGITYEQYF	TGTGCCAGCAGTTTGTTTTCGGGGATCACCTACGAGCAGTACTTC
TRBV2	once	TRBJ2-2	NA	CASSEVWTTGELFF	TGTGCCAGCAGTGAAGTGTGGACAACCGGGGAGCTGTTTTTT
TRBV7-8	NA	TRBJ2-7	NA	CASSLETSFYEQYF	TGTGCCAGCAGCTTAGAGACTTCATTCTACGAGCAGTACTTC
TRBV7-2	NA	TRBJ2-7	TRBD1	CASSYRQGPDEQYF	TGTGCCAGCAGCTACCGACAGGGCCCTGACGAGCAGTACTTC
TRBV9	NA	TRBJ2-7	NA	CASSVGTLPSFEQYF	TGTGCCAGCAGCGTAGGGACTCTCCCGAGCTTCGAGCAGTACTTC
TRBV27	NA	TRBJ1-1	NA	CASSTFGQRLGAFF	TGTGCCAGCAGCACCTTTGGACAGCGGCTAGGGGCTTTCTTT
TRBV9	NA	TRBJ2-2	NA	CASSLLGDTGELFF	TGTGCCAGCAGCCTCTTAGGAGACACCGGGGAGCTGTTTTTT
TRBV18	NA	TRBJ2-7	TRBD2	CASSPPGRGAYEQYF	TGTGCCAGCTCACCACCGGGGAGGGGAGCCTACGAGCAGTACTTC
TRBV2	NA	TRBJ2-3	NA	CASSRGTVGTDTQYF	TGTGCCAGTTCTAGGGGAACGGTTGGCACAGATACGCAGTATTTT
TRBV5-1	NA	TRBJ1-2	NA	CASSLTEGLVYGHTF	TGCGCCAGCAGCTTGACTGAGGGACTAGTCTATGGCCACACCTTC
TRBV27	NA	TRBJ2-1	NA	CASSLIGYSYNEQFF	TGTGCCAGCAGTTTAATTGGTTATTCCTACAATGAGCAGTTCTTC
TRBV11-2	NA	TRBJ1-1	NA	CASSLGEGTEAFF	TGTGCCAGCAGCTTGGGAGAGGGCACTGAAGCTTTCTTT
TRBV6-1	NA	TRBJ1-2	NA	CASSEASGAGDYGYTF	TGTGCCAGCAGTGAAGCGTCGGGGGCAGGTGACTATGGCTACACCTTC
TRBV5-1	NA	TRBJ1-4	NA	CDLGGEKLFF	TGCGACTTGGGGGGTGAAAAACTGTTTTTT
TRBV28	NA	TRBJ1-2	NA	CASSESLVNYGYTF	TGTGCCAGCAGCGAGTCTCTGGTAAACTATGGCTACACCTTC
TRBV30	many	TRBJ2-7	NA	CAWSPSGRSYEQYF	TGTGCCTGGAGTCCAAGCGGACGGAGCTACGAGCAGTACTTC
TRBV27	NA	TRBJ2-7	NA	CASSLSYEQYF	TGTGCCAGCAGTCTATCCTACGAGCAGTACTTC
TRBV7-2	NA	TRBJ1-2	TRBD1	CASSLATQGKGGYTF	TGTGCCAGCAGCTTAGCGACACAGGGGAAGGGTGGCTACACCTTC
TRBV19	NA	TRBJ2-1	TRBD1	CASSAGGYNEQFF	TGTGCCAGTAGTGCAGGGGGATACAATGAGCAGTTCTTC
TRBV5-1	NA	TRBJ2-7	TRBD1	CASSLFPGGSYEQYF	TGCGCCAGCAGCTTGTTTCCAGGGGGCTCCTACGAGCAGTACTTC